These 5 T cell receptor beta chains were sequenced from one sample in a study of CD8 T cells in ankylosing spondylitis. TCRdb re-analysed the 5' RACE reads in MiXCR, keeping a single row per CDR3 protein. Of a few hundred thousand distinct CDR3 sequences listed, 20% to 25% are singletons. The sample consisted of blood, either unsorted or a sorted T cell fraction (not recorded which). Source of these receptors: a male donor with ankylosing spondylitis or in good health (not recorded which).

In nucleotides, the CDR3 is TGCAGTGCTAGAGATCGCGAGCGGGGGCTCAGGGATGAGCAGTTCTTC. Translating gives CSARDRERGLRDEQFF. The gene calls are TRBV20-1 and TRBJ2-1; 8 bases line up with TRBD2. The CDR3 is made up of 16 amino acids. The germline CDR1 and CDR2 sequences are DFQATT and SNEGSKA (reference sequence). V lost 0 bases to trimming and J lost 8 bases; unmatched junction nucleotides: 12.

About this clonotype itself: Given a much more abundant clone one base away, this may be a read error. The V gene is TRBV3-1, the J gene TRBJ2-2, with 8 bases identical to TRBD2. The CDR3 is 15 residues long. Germline V lookup: CDR1 LGHDT, CDR2 YNNKEL (reference sequence). V shed 1 base and J 3 bases; nucleotides not matched to a gene: 1. CDR3 sequence (DNA): TGTGCCAGCAGCCAAGCGGGGGGGTACACCGGGGAGCTGTTTTTT. Translation: CASSQAGGYTGELFF.

The chain couples TRBV12-3 or TRBV12-4 to TRBJ2-5, with D uncertain. This CDR3 is 15 amino acids long. Trimming shortened V by 0 bases and J by 1 base, and 9 bases separated the two germline ends. This CDR3 is CASSLALELQETQYF. The CDR3 region has the DNA TGTGCCAGCAGTTTAGCTTTGGAGCTCCAAGAGACCCAGTACTTC.

Only a few counts were recorded for this clonotype. The chain links TRBV9 to TRBJ1-1; D is undetermined. Trimming removed 3 bases from V and 4 bases from J, with 13 bases in between. CDR1 and CDR2 (germline): SGDLS, YYNGEE. The length of the CDR3 is 14 residues. The CDR3 DNA sequence: TGTGCCAGCAGCGCAGGACGGTCGGCCACTGAAGCTTTCTTT. The encoded protein is CASSAGRSATEAFF.

The CDR3 DNA is TGCGCCAGCAGGGATGTAGGAACTTCTCGGATTACGTACGAGCAGTACTTC. The encoded protein is CASRDVGTSRITYEQYF. The rearrangement joins TRBV10-2 to TRBJ2-7; D remains ambiguous. Trimming removed 6 bases from V and 4 bases from J, with 25 bases in between. Germline V lookup: CDR1 WSHSY, CDR2 SAAADI. The CDR3 loop spans 17 amino acids.